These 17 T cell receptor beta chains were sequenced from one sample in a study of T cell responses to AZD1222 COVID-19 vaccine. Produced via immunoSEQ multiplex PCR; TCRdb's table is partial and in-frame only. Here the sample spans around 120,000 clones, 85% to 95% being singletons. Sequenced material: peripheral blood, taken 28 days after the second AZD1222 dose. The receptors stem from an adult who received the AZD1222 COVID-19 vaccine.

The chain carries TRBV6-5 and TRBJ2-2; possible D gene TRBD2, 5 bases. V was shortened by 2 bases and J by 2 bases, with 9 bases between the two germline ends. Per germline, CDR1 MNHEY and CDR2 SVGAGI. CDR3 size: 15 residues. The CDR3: CASSYGSFNTGELFF. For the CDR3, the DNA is TGTGCCAGCAGTTACGGGAGCTTTAACACCGGGGAGCTGTTTTTT.

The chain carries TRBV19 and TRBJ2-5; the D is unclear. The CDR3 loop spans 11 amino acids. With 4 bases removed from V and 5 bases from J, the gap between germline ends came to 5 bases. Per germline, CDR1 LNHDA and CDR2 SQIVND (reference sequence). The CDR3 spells CASSTRETQYF. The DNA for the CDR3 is TGTGCCAGTAGTACGAGGGAGACCCAGTACTTC.

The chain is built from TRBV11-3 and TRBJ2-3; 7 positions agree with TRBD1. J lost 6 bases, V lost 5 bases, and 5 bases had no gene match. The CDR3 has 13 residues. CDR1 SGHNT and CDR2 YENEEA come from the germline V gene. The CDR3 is CASSKGGSDTQYF. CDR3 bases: TGTGCCAGCAGCAAAGGGGGCTCGGATACGCAGTATTTT.

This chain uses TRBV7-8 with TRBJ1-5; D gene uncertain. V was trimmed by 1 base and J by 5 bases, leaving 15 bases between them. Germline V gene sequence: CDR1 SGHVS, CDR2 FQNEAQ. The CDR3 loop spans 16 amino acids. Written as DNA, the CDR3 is TGTGCCAGCAGCTTAGATAGTATGGGGATCTATCAGCCCCAGCATTTT. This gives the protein CASSLDSMGIYQPQHF.

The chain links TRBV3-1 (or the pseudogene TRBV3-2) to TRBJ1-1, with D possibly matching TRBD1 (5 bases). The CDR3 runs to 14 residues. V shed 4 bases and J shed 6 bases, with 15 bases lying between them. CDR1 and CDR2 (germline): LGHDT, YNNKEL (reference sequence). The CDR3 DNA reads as TGTGCCAGCAGCCTTGGGACTTTTACCTCTGAAGCTTTCTTT. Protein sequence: CASSLGTFTSEAFF.

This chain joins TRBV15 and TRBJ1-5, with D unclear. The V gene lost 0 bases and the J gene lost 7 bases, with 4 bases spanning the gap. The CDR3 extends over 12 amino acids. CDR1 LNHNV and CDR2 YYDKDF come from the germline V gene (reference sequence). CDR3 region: CATSRERQPQHF. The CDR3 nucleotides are TGTGCCACCAGCAGAGAGCGGCAGCCCCAGCATTTT.

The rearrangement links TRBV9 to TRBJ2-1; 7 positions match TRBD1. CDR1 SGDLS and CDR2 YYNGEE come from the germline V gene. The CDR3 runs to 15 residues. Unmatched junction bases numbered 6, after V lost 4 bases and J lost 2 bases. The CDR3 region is CASSLRTGPYNEQFF. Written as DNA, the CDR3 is TGTGCCAGCAGCTTACGGACAGGTCCCTACAATGAGCAGTTCTTC.

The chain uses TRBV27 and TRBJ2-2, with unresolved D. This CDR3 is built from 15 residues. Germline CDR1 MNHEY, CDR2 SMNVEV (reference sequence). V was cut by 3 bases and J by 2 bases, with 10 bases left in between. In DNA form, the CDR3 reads TGTGCCAGCAGTTTCTACCAGAGAAACACCGGGGAGCTGTTTTTT. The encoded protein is CASSFYQRNTGELFF.

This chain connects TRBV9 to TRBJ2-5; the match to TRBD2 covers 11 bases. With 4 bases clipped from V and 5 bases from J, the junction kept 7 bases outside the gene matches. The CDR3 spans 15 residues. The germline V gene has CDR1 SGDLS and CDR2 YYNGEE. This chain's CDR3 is CASSSLAGELETQYF. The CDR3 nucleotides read TGTGCCAGCAGCTCACTAGCGGGAGAGTTGGAGACCCAGTACTTC. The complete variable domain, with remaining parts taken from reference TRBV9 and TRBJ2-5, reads DSGVTQTPKHLITATGQRVTLRCSPRSGDLSVYWYQQSLDQGLQFLIQYYNGEERAKGNILERFSAQQFPDLHSELNLSSLELGDSALYFCASSSLAGELETQYFGPGTRLLVL.

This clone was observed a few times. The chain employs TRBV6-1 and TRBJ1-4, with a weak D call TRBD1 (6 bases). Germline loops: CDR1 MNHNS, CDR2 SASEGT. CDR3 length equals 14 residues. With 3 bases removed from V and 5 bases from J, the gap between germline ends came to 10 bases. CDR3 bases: TGTGCCAGCAGTGAGGGGCAGGGGAATGAAAAACTGTTTTTT. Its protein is CASSEGQGNEKLFF.

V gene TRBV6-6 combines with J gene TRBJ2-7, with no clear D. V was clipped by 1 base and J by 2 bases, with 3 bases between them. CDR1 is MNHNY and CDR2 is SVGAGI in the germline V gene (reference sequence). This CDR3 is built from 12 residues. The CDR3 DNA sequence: TGTGCCAGCAGTTACTTACCCTACGAGCAGTACTTC. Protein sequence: CASSYLPYEQYF.

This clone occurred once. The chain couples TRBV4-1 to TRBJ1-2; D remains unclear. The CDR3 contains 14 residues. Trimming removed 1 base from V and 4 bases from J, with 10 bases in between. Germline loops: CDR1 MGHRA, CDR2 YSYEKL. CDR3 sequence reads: CASSQGPGIYGYTF. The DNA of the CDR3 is TGCGCCAGCAGCCAAGGACCGGGAATCTATGGCTACACCTTC.

The CDR3 DNA reads as TGTGCCTGGAGTGTAAATGCGAACACTGAAGCTTTCTTT. Its protein product is CAWSVNANTEAFF. The gene calls are TRBV30 and TRBJ1-1; D uncertain. Germline loops: CDR1 GTSNPN, CDR2 SVGIG (reference sequence). The CDR3 totals 13 residues. Trimming cost V 0 bases and J 1 base, with 6 bases left between them.

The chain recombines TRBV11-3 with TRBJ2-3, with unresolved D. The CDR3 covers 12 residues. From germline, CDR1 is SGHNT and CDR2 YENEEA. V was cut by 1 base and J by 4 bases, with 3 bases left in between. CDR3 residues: CASSLGSDTQYF. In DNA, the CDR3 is TGTGCCAGCAGCTTAGGCTCAGATACGCAGTATTTT.

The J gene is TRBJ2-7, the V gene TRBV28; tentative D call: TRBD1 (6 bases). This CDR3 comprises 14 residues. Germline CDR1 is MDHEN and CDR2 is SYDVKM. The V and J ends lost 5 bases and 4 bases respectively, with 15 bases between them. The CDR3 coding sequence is TGTGCCAGCAGTCTAACAGGGACGCGGTACGAGCAGTACTTC. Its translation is CASSLTGTRYEQYF.

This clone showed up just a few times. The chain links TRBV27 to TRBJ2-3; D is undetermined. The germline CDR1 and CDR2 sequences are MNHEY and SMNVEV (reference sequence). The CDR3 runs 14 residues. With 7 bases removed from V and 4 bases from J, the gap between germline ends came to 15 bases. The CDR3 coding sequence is TGTGCCAGCATCATCACCACAGAACCAGATACGCAGTATTTT. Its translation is CASIITTEPDTQYF.

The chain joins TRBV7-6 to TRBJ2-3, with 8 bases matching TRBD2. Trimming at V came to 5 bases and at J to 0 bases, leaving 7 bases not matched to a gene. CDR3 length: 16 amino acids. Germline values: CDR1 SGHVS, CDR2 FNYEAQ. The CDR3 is CASSITTSASTDTQYF. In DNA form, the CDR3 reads TGTGCCAGCAGCATAACGACTAGCGCCAGCACAGATACGCAGTATTTT.